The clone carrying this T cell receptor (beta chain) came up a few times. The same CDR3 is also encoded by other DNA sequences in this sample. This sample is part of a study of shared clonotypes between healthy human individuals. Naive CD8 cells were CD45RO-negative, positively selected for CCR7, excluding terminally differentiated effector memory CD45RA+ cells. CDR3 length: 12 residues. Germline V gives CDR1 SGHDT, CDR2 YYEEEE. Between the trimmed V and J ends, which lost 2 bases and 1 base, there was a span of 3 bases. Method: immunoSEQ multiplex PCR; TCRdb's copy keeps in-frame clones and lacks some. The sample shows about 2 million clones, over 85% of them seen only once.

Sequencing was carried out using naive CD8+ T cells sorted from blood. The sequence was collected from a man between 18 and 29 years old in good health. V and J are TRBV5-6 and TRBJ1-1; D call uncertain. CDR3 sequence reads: CASSFQNTEAFF. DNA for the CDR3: TGTGCCAGCAGCTTTCAGAACACTGAAGCTTTCTTT.